A selection of T cell receptor beta chains follows, all from one sample in a study of shared clonotypes between healthy human individuals. Some clones are missing from TCRdb's copy, which holds only in-frame ones; the method was immunoSEQ multiplex PCR. The repertoire holds fewer than 1.4 million clones, with 75% to 85% as singletons. The material sequenced was memory CD4+ T cells from PBMCs. Receptors originate from a man between 18 and 35 years old in good health. Some clones in this sample may be carry-over from other donors' samples. Both conserved end residues are part of each CDR3. D genes are given only for firm matches. A clone size is listed for some rows: how often the clone was seen (once, few, many), or a class if it is expanded.

j_call,clone_size,v_call,d_call,cdr3_aa,cdr3_nt
TRBJ1-2,.,TRBV9,.,CASSGGPLEANYGYTF,TGTGCCAGCAGCGGAGGTCCCCTCGAAGCTAACTATGGCTACACCTTC
TRBJ2-3,once,TRBV5-1,TRBD2,CASSWGGLAGGRDTQYF,TGCGCCAGCAGCTGGGGAGGACTAGCGGGAGGAAGGGATACGCAGTATTTT
TRBJ2-5,.,TRBV5-1,.,CASSLGEVETQYF,TGCGCCAGCAGCTTGGGGGAAGTGGAGACCCAGTACTTC
TRBJ1-4,.,TRBV9,TRBD1,CASSTPPRQQPGQGSEKLFF,TGTGCCAGCAGCACCCCCCCCCGCCAACAACCGGGACAGGGAAGCGAAAAACTGTTTTTT
TRBJ1-3,.,TRBV30,.,CAWSARIGNTIYF,TGTGCCTGGAGTGCTCGTATCGGAAACACCATATATTTT
TRBJ1-1,.,TRBV29-1,.,CSVGTAFFMNTEAFF,TGCAGCGTTGGGACAGCTTTCTTCATGAACACTGAAGCTTTCTTT
TRBJ1-2,.,TRBV6-5,.,CASRDRRTISYGYTF,TGTGCCAGCAGGGACCGACGGACGATATCCTATGGCTACACCTTC
TRBJ1-4,.,TRBV18,.,CASSPTQDEKLFF,TGTGCCAGCTCACCAACGCAGGATGAAAAACTGTTTTTT
TRBJ1-3,.,TRBV30,.,CAWSPGADTIYF,TGTGCCTGGAGTCCGGGGGCAGACACCATATATTTT
TRBJ2-2,.,TRBV7-6,.,CASTRGATGELFF,TGTGCCAGCACCCGGGGGGCCACCGGGGAGCTGTTTTTT
TRBJ2-2,.,TRBV4-3,.,CASSQETGVYTGELFF,TGCGCCAGCAGCCAAGAAACTGGGGTCTACACCGGGGAGCTGTTTTTT
TRBJ1-4,few,TRBV4-2,TRBD1,CASSQEGGTNEKLFF,TGTGCCAGCAGCCAAGAAGGGGGCACTAATGAAAAACTGTTTTTT
TRBJ2-7,.,TRBV5-1,TRBD2,CASSGAGGASYEQYF,TGCGCCAGCAGCGGCGCGGGGGGGGCTTCCTACGAGCAGTACTTC
TRBJ2-1,many,TRBV6-1,.,CASSRGDLQFF,TGTGCCAGCAGCAGAGGGGACCTGCAGTTCTTC
TRBJ1-5,.,TRBV2,.,CASSEGDGGQPQHF,TGTGCCAGCAGTGAAGGCGATGGGGGCCAGCCCCAGCATTTT
TRBJ2-3,.,TRBV28,TRBD2,CASSHFPPRLAGKSTDTQYF,TGTGCCAGCTCCCACTTTCCCCCTAGGCTAGCGGGAAAAAGTACAGATACGCAGTATTTT
TRBJ2-3,few,TRBV19,.,CASSIFLTSTDTQYF,TGTGCCAGTAGTATCTTCCTAACGAGCACAGATACGCAGTATTTT
TRBJ1-2,.,TRBV5-5,.,CASSWYNGYTF,TGTGCCAGCAGCTGGTACAATGGCTACACCTTC
TRBJ2-1,.,TRBV7-8,.,CASSLRGLRVTDYNEQFF,TGTGCCAGCAGCTTAAGGGGATTAAGGGTGACGGACTACAATGAGCAGTTCTTC
TRBJ2-3,.,TRBV28,TRBD2,CASATWTSGTDTQYF,TGTGCCAGCGCTACCTGGACTAGCGGGACAGATACGCAGTATTTT
TRBJ1-5,.,TRBV28,.,CASIKGGSNQPQHF,TGTGCCAGCATAAAGGGGGGGAGCAATCAGCCCCAGCATTTT
TRBJ2-3,many,TRBV28,TRBD2,CASRGVREWDTQYF,TGTGCCAGCCGGGGGGTCCGGGAGTGGGATACGCAGTATTTT
TRBJ2-1,.,TRBV5-6,.,CASSLASPEQFF,TGTGCCAGCAGCCTTGCATCCCCTGAGCAGTTCTTC
TRBJ2-4,.,TRBV10-1,TRBD2,CASSDSAGAAKNIQYF,TGCGCCAGCAGTGACAGCGCGGGAGCAGCCAAAAACATTCAGTACTTC
TRBJ2-4,once,TRBV29-1,TRBD2,CSASAGVVKNIQYF,TGCAGCGCTTCGGCGGGGGTCGTCAAAAACATTCAGTACTTC
TRBJ2-5,.,TRBV5-4,TRBD2,CASSPSGRAGETQYF,TGTGCCAGCAGCCCCAGCGGGAGGGCCGGTGAGACCCAGTACTTC
TRBJ2-1,.,TRBV19,.,CASSIQGIYYNEQFF,TGTGCCAGTAGTATTCAGGGAATTTACTACAATGAGCAGTTCTTC
TRBJ2-5,.,TRBV7-6,TRBD2,CASSLGGRVQETQYF,TGTGCCAGCAGCTTAGGCGGGAGGGTACAAGAGACCCAGTACTTC
TRBJ1-3,.,TRBV28,.,CASSLGAQGTGNTIYF,TGTGCCAGCAGTTTAGGGGCCCAGGGAACTGGAAACACCATATATTTT
TRBJ1-2,.,TRBV4-2,.,CASSQAGNKGTNYGYTF,TGTGCCAGCAGCCAAGCCGGTAATAAGGGGACTAACTATGGCTACACCTTC
TRBJ1-2,.,TRBV6-5,.,CASRTLPYGYTF,TGTGCCAGCAGGACACTGCCTTATGGCTACACCTTC
TRBJ1-2,.,TRBV5-1,TRBD1,CASSLDQGAIYGYTF,TGCGCCAGCAGCTTGGATCAGGGGGCGATCTATGGCTACACCTTC
TRBJ2-7,once,TRBV28,.,CASRMRGTSAPEQYF,TGTGCCAGCCGAATGAGGGGGACCTCGGCCCCCGAGCAGTACTTC
TRBJ2-7,once,TRBV7-2,TRBD2,CASSTPGLVGQYF,TGTGCCAGCAGCACACCGGGACTAGTAGGGCAGTACTTC
TRBJ1-2,.,TRBV19,TRBD1,CASSIDHSPKGQGANGYTF,TGTGCCAGTAGTATAGATCACTCTCCTAAGGGACAGGGGGCGAATGGCTACACCTTC
TRBJ2-7,.,TRBV19,.,CASSIGYSDSSYEQYF,TGTGCCAGTAGTATAGGATACAGCGATAGCTCCTACGAGCAGTACTTC
TRBJ2-6,.,TRBV30,TRBD2,CAWSRGTSGTSGANVLTF,TGTGCCTGGAGCCGGGGAACTAGCGGGACATCTGGGGCCAACGTCCTGACTTTC
TRBJ2-1,.,TRBV5-1,.,CASSAESTYNEQFF,TGCGCCAGCTCAGCGGAGTCCACCTACAATGAGCAGTTCTTC
TRBJ2-7,.,TRBV7-2,.,CASSPGPFDEQYF,TGTGCCAGCAGCCCGGGCCCTTTCGACGAGCAGTACTTC
TRBJ2-2,.,TRBV27,TRBD2,CASSLYGGRAGGELFF,TGTGCCAGCAGTTTATATGGCGGGAGGGCCGGCGGGGAGCTGTTTTTT
TRBJ2-5,.,TRBV11-2,TRBD1,CASSTSPGTGTETQYF,TGTGCCAGCAGCACCAGTCCCGGGACAGGGACGGAGACCCAGTACTTC
TRBJ2-5,.,TRBV6-1,TRBD1,CASSGGQGETQYF,TGTGCCAGCAGTGGGGGACAGGGGGAGACCCAGTACTTC
TRBJ1-2,.,TRBV28,TRBD1,CASSSRTGNYGYTF,TGTGCCAGCAGTTCCCGGACAGGGAACTATGGCTACACCTTC
TRBJ1-1,.,TRBV7-9,.,CASSLGMGVRTEAFF,TGTGCCAGCAGCTTAGGTATGGGGGTGAGGACTGAAGCTTTCTTT
TRBJ2-6,.,TRBV6-6,.,CASSSFRSSGANVLTF,TGTGCCAGCAGTTCTTTCCGGTCCTCTGGGGCCAACGTCCTGACTTTC
TRBJ2-7,.,TRBV19,.,CASSFTSSDYEQYF,TGTGCCAGTAGTTTTACCTCTAGCGACTACGAGCAGTACTTC
TRBJ2-3,.,TRBV27,.,CASSLLVSGARTDTQYF,TGTGCCAGCAGCCTCTTGGTGTCGGGAGCAAGGACAGATACGCAGTATTTT
TRBJ1-3,.,TRBV5-1,.,CASSSRPQGLTGNTIYF,TGCGCCAGCAGCTCCCGGCCCCAGGGGTTGACTGGAAACACCATATATTTT
TRBJ1-1,.,TRBV19,.,CASNRIIGVTEAFF,TGTGCCAGTAATAGAATAATCGGGGTCACTGAAGCTTTCTTT
TRBJ2-1,.,TRBV18,TRBD2,CASSTLAGAGNEQFF,TGTGCCAGCTCAACCTTAGCGGGAGCGGGTAATGAGCAGTTCTTC
TRBJ2-4,.,TRBV28,.,CASRDLAKNIQYF,TGTGCCAGCAGAGACCTAGCCAAAAACATTCAGTACTTC
TRBJ1-2,many,TRBV11-2,.,CASSPGWLNGYTF,TGTGCCAGCAGTCCGGGGTGGTTAAATGGCTACACCTTC
TRBJ1-1,.,TRBV18,.,CASSPSIMRDTEAFF,TGTGCCAGCTCACCGTCTATTATGAGGGACACTGAAGCTTTCTTT
TRBJ1-4,.,TRBV18,.,CASSPGIVRATNEKLFF,TGTGCCAGCTCGCCAGGGATAGTACGGGCAACTAATGAAAAACTGTTTTTT
TRBJ1-4,.,TRBV28,.,CASSSPGAGGEKLFF,TGTGCCAGCAGTAGCCCGGGGGCCGGGGGTGAAAAACTGTTTTTT